These 30 T cell receptor beta chains came from one sample sequenced in a study of control samples from healthy donors and cancer patients (TCRdb year 2020). Library creation used the immunoSEQ multiplex PCR assay. In its TCRdb copy, this immuneACCESS table keeps in-frame sequences only and misses some clones. Where compared with another copy, unresolved V genes explain less than half of these, and the others have no known cause. The sample table contains about 38,000 clones; only one count was recorded for 65% to 85% of them. Of the sample, roughly a fifth falls within the top ten clones. The sequenced sample was PBMCs. These receptors all stem from a woman aged 55-69 years with lung cancer.

This clone was observed a handful of times. The rearrangement joins TRBV7-9 to TRBJ2-7; 8 positions match TRBD2. Germline CDR1 and CDR2: SEHNR and FQNEAQ (reference sequence). The junction had 9 bases not matched to a gene; V was cut back by 5 bases and J by 6 bases. The CDR3 consists of 14 residues. The CDR3 DNA follows: TGTGCCAGCAGCCTCGATAGCGGGGCGAGCGAGCAGTACTTC. Its translation is CASSLDSGASEQYF.

The chain recombines TRBV7-9 with TRBJ2-1; the match to TRBD2 covers 8 bases. Germline lookup yields CDR1 SEHNR and CDR2 FQNEAQ (reference sequence). The junction had 2 bases not matched to a gene; V was cut back by 5 bases and J by 2 bases. This CDR3 has 14 residues. CDR3 in amino acids: CASSPGLAYNEQFF. CDR3 DNA sequence: TGTGCCAGCAGCCCGGGACTAGCCTACAATGAGCAGTTCTTC. Together with reference TRBV7-9 and TRBJ2-1, the CDR3 gives the full variable domain: DTGVSQNPRHKITKRGQNVTFRCDPISEHNRLYWYRQTLGQGPEFLTYFQNEAQLEKSRLLSDRFSAERPKGSFSTLEIQRTEQGDSAMYLCASSPGLAYNEQFFGPGTRLTVL.

In its sample, this clone was seen a few times. The CDR3 protein is CASSQVGEDRALYGYTF. CDR3 DNA sequence: TGTGCCAGCAGCCAAGTTGGGGAAGACAGGGCCCTATATGGCTACACCTTC. This chain joins TRBV14 and TRBJ1-2, with 7 bases aligning to TRBD1. V lost 1 base, J lost 5 bases, and 13 bases stayed unmatched. The CDR3 length is 17 residues. Germline CDR1 SGHDN, CDR2 FVKESK.

The chain uses TRBV10-3 and TRBJ1-6, with a weak D call TRBD1 (5 bases). Trimming took 6 bases from V and 12 from J, leaving 18 bases between them. The CDR3 has 14 amino acids. Germline V lookup: CDR1 ENHRY, CDR2 SYGVKD. The CDR3 coding sequence is TGTGCCATCAGGTCTGACAGTTCAGGTGAACCCCTCCACTTT. The encoded protein is CAIRSDSSGEPLHF.

This clone was seen more than once but under ten times. This rearrangement joins TRBV5-5 to TRBJ1-2; 8 bases are shared with TRBD1. CDR3 size: 15 residues. CDR1 and CDR2 from the germline V gene are SGHKS and YYEKEE (reference sequence). V dropped 0 bases and J dropped 8; count of bases not matched to a gene: 9. The CDR3 nucleotides are TGTGCCAGCAGCTTGGCAGGGGGCGCAAGGTTGGGCTACACCTTC. Its protein product is CASSLAGGARLGYTF.

The J gene is TRBJ2-2, the V gene TRBV19, with D possibly TRBD2 on 5 matching bases. This CDR3 region has 15 residues. The germline CDR1 and CDR2 sequences are LNHDA and SQIVND (reference sequence). Deletions cut 3 bases from V and 0 bases from J, with 8 bases between. CDR3 sequence reads: CASSILLANTGELFF. CDR3 DNA: TGTGCCAGTAGTATCCTACTAGCGAACACCGGGGAGCTGTTTTTT.

This clone was seen just once. This chain joins TRBV15 and TRBJ2-7, with 9 bases aligning to TRBD1. Germline CDR1 reads LNHNV; CDR2 reads YYDKDF (reference sequence). Trimming cost V 1 base and J 7 bases; bases outside gene matches: 5. The CDR3 covers 14 residues. DNA of the CDR3: TGTGCCACCAGCAGAGGGACAGGGGCAGAAGAGCAGTACTTC. Translation gives CATSRGTGAEEQYF. Looking up the rest from reference TRBV15 and TRBJ2-7 gives the full variable domain: DAMVIQNPRYQVTQFGKPVTLSCSQTLNHNVMYWYQQKSSQAPKLLFHYYDKDFNNEADTPDNFQSRRPNTSFCFLDIRSPGLGDTAMYLCATSRGTGAEEQYFGPGTRLTVT.

J is TRBJ2-7 and V is TRBV10-3, with D unresolved. The germline V gene encodes CDR1 ENHRY and CDR2 SYGVKD. CDR3 length: 13 residues. The germline V and J ends were trimmed by 5 bases and 2 bases, with 10 bases remaining between them. The CDR3 sequence is CAISWEYTYEQYF. DNA for the CDR3: TGTGCCATCAGTTGGGAATATACCTACGAGCAGTACTTC.

This chain joins TRBV3-1 (or the pseudogene TRBV3-2) and TRBJ1-5, with D perhaps TRBD1 (5 bases). Germline lookup yields CDR1 LGHDT and CDR2 YNNKEL (reference sequence). The length of the CDR3 is 15 residues. Trimming shortened V by 5 bases and J by 4 bases, and 15 bases separated the two germline ends. For the CDR3, the DNA is TGTGCCAGCAGCGTCGGGACTTCAGGGAATCAGCCCCAGCATTTT. It encodes CASSVGTSGNQPQHF.

This sequence joins TRBV18 and TRBJ2-1; 14 bases map to TRBD2. The CDR3 has 14 amino acids. J lost 13 bases, V lost 8 bases, and 10 bases had no gene match. Germline V gene data show CDR1 as KGHSH and CDR2 as LQKENI. CDR3 loop: CASRSTSGGAHQFF. The CDR3, as DNA: TGTGCCAGCCGATCGACTAGCGGGGGGGCTCATCAGTTCTTC.

V is TRBV6-6 and J is TRBJ2-1; D remains ambiguous. The CDR3 runs 14 residues. From germline, CDR1 is MNHNY and CDR2 SVGAGI (reference sequence). V was cut by 0 bases and J by 1 base, with 4 bases left in between. The CDR3 here is CASSYSPSYNEQFF. CDR3 sequence (DNA): TGTGCCAGCAGTTACTCGCCATCCTACAATGAGCAGTTCTTC.

The chain recombines TRBV6-1 with TRBJ2-7; no definite D call. From germline, CDR1 is MNHNS and CDR2 SASEGT. V was shortened by 3 bases and J by 2 bases, with 14 bases between the two germline ends. CDR3 length: 15 amino acids. In nucleotides, the CDR3 is TGTGCCAGCAGTGATCCTGGCGGATCTACCTACGAGCAGTACTTC. Protein sequence: CASSDPGGSTYEQYF.

The CDR3 sequence is CASSAEEFWTEAFF. The CDR3, as DNA: TGTGCCAGCAGCGCCGAGGAGTTTTGGACTGAAGCTTTCTTT. The V and J genes are TRBV6-5 and TRBJ1-1, with D unresolved. The CDR3 extends over 14 amino acids. V was shortened by 6 bases and J by 5 bases, with 16 bases between the two germline ends. CDR1 MNHEY and CDR2 SVGAGI come from the germline V gene.

In DNA, the CDR3 is TGTGCCAGTTCCAGGAGCAATCAGCCCCAGCATTTT. Translated, it gives CASSRSNQPQHF. This sequence joins TRBV12-3 or TRBV12-4 and TRBJ1-5; D remains unclear. Trimming cost V 9 bases and J 1 base, with 7 bases left between them. The CDR3 sequence is 12 residues long.

This clone occurred once. The chain employs TRBV7-2 and TRBJ1-3; unclear D gene. The V end lost 6 bases, the J end lost 0 bases, and 6 bases lay between the germline ends. Germline CDR1 reads SGHTA; CDR2 reads FQGNSA. The CDR3 consists of 13 residues. This CDR3 is CASRRSSGNTIYF. The CDR3 DNA follows: TGTGCCAGCAGACGGTCCTCTGGAAACACCATATATTTT.

This clone is a singleton in its sample. The chain recombines TRBV6-5 with TRBJ2-3, with D perhaps matching TRBD1 or TRBD2 (6 bases each). This CDR3 region has 16 residues. Between the trimmed V and J ends, which lost 4 bases and 3 bases, there was a span of 17 bases. The germline V gene encodes CDR1 MNHEY and CDR2 SVGAGI. The CDR3 here is CASSWDLGGLTDTQYF. CDR3 bases: TGTGCCAGCAGTTGGGATTTAGGGGGGCTAACAGATACGCAGTATTTT.

The chain joins TRBV3-1 (or the pseudogene TRBV3-2) to TRBJ1-5; a possible D gene is TRBD1 (6 bases). CDR1 LGHDT and CDR2 YNNKEL come from the germline V gene (reference sequence). Trimming stripped 0 bases from V and 11 bases from J, with 20 bases between. This CDR3 contains 16 residues. The CDR3 DNA sequence: TGTGCCAGCAGCCAAGACGCGTTGTGGGGACACCGAGCCCAGCATTTT. This sequence encodes CASSQDALWGHRAQHF.

This rearrangement joins TRBV19 to TRBJ1-5, with D possibly TRBD1 on 5 matching bases. The length of the CDR3 is 15 residues. CDR1 is LNHDA, CDR2 SQIVND, per germline (reference sequence). Trimming pared 6 bases from V and 2 bases from J, leaving 14 bases between. This CDR3 is CASRYGQGRNQPQHF. As DNA, the CDR3 is TGTGCCAGTAGGTATGGGCAGGGCCGCAATCAGCCCCAGCATTTT.

The sample holds a few counts of this clone. The chain links TRBV24-1 to TRBJ2-5; D ambiguous. V was cut by 3 bases and J by 7 bases, with 8 bases left in between. The CDR3 totals 12 residues. Germline V gene sequence: CDR1 KGHDR, CDR2 SFDVKD. CDR3: CATSDPGGTQYF. CDR3 coding DNA: TGTGCCACCAGTGATCCGGGCGGGACCCAGTACTTC.

This clone was detected once. The chain has TRBV12-5 and TRBJ2-5; 7 bases align to TRBD2. Germline lookup yields CDR1 LGHNT and CDR2 FRNRAP. The CDR3 contains 17 residues. V was clipped by 1 base and J by 2 bases; unmatched bases: 10. The CDR3 here is CASGLDTERDGQETQYF. Written as DNA, the CDR3 is TGTGCTAGTGGTTTGGATACCGAGCGGGACGGTCAAGAGACCCAGTACTTC.

The chain couples TRBV18 to TRBJ2-3, with no clear D. Germline CDR1 KGHSH, CDR2 LQKENI. CDR3 length equals 13 residues. V lost 3 bases and J 0 bases, leaving 4 bases between the germline ends. CDR3 sequence reads: CASSPPSTDTQYF. DNA for the CDR3: TGTGCCAGCTCACCGCCCAGCACAGATACGCAGTATTTT.

The J gene is TRBJ2-3, the V gene TRBV21-1; the table's D call of TRBD2 was not tested on the DNA. TRBV21-1 is termed a pseudogene. The CDR3 sequence is 14 residues long. The DNA for the CDR3 is TGTGCCAGCAGCCTGCGGGAGGGGGCAGATACGCAGTATTTT. Translating it yields CASSLREGADTQYF.

The chain's CDR3 is CASSSSSGRIPYEQYF. CDR3 DNA: TGTGCCAGCAGCTCCTCTAGCGGGAGGATCCCCTACGAGCAGTACTTC. The chain employs TRBV7-2 and TRBJ2-7; 11 nucleotides agree with TRBD2. The CDR3 has 16 amino acids. After removal of 4 bases from V and 2 bases from J, the junction contained 7 bases not matched to a gene. Germline V lookup: CDR1 SGHTA, CDR2 FQGNSA. The variable domain in full, completed from reference TRBV7-2 and TRBJ2-7, reads GAGVSQSPSNKVTEKGKDVELRCDPISGHTALYWYRQSLGQGLEFLIYFQGNSAPDKSGLPSDRFSAERTGGSVSTLTIQRTQQEDSAVYLCASSSSSGRIPYEQYFGPGTRLTVT.

The chain combines TRBV29-1 with TRBJ2-7; no clear D. Germline V CDR1 and CDR2: SQVTM, ANQGSEA. The CDR3 extends over 13 amino acids. Deletions cut 4 bases from V and 3 bases from J, with 13 bases between. CDR3 protein: CSVAEDNGYEQYF. CDR3 DNA: TGCAGCGTTGCTGAGGATAACGGCTACGAGCAGTACTTC.

The chain couples TRBV7-9 to TRBJ2-1, with D perhaps matching TRBD2 (5 bases). Germline CDR1 SEHNR, CDR2 FQNEAQ (reference sequence). The V and J ends lost 4 bases and 6 bases respectively, with 19 bases between them. CDR3 length: 16 residues. CDR3 bases: TGTGCCAGCAGCTCGAACGAGAGGGTGCCCGCCAATGAGCAGTTCTTC. As protein: CASSSNERVPANEQFF.

The CDR3: CASSREVFYGYTF. DNA of the CDR3: TGTGCCAGCAGTCGGGAGGTTTTCTATGGCTACACCTTC. The rearrangement joins TRBV6-5 to TRBJ1-2; unclear D gene. V lost 5 bases, J lost 4 bases, and 11 bases lay in between. From germline, CDR1 is MNHEY and CDR2 SVGAGI. This CDR3 region has 13 residues.

This chain uses TRBV15 with TRBJ1-2; 8 bases are shared with TRBD1. The CDR3 extends over 17 amino acids. CDR1 LNHNV and CDR2 YYDKDF come from the germline V gene (reference sequence). Germline trimming cut 3 bases from V and 3 bases from J; bases unmatched to any gene: 12. CDR3 residues: CATSRGLQGGLDYGYTF. The DNA of the CDR3 is TGTGCCACCAGCAGGGGCTTACAGGGGGGTTTGGACTATGGCTACACCTTC.

This clone occurred a few times. The gene calls are TRBV5-6 and TRBJ1-6; D ambiguous. Looked up from germline, CDR1 is SGHDT and CDR2 is YYEEEE. The CDR3 runs to 14 residues. V lost 4 bases, J lost 10 bases, and 15 bases lay in between. The CDR3 nucleotides read TGTGCCAGCAGCCCGGACGGCCCCCGGTCACCCCTCCACTTT. Protein: CASSPDGPRSPLHF.

The rearrangement uses TRBV12-3 or TRBV12-4 and TRBJ2-7; unclear D gene. The CDR3 sequence is 12 residues long. Between the trimmed V and J ends, which lost 2 bases and 3 bases, there was a span of 5 bases. DNA of the CDR3: TGTGCCAGCAGTTTATACAGCTACGAGCAGTACTTC. As protein: CASSLYSYEQYF.

This clone was counted once. The chain is built from TRBV7-2 and TRBJ2-7; 10 bases map to TRBD2. The CDR3 contains 18 residues. CDR1 and CDR2 from the germline V gene are SGHTA and FQGNSA. J lost 3 bases, V lost 5 bases, and 16 bases had no gene match. The CDR3 protein is CASSHFSTGLATFYEQYF. The CDR3 DNA reads as TGTGCCAGCAGCCACTTTTCTACGGGACTAGCGACATTCTACGAGCAGTACTTC.